Listed here are 28 T cell receptor beta chains from one sample, sequenced in a study of shared clonotypes between healthy human individuals. The method was immunoSEQ multiplex PCR; TCRdb's version includes in-frame clones alone and lacks a portion of them. The table lists 1.6 million or so clones, roughly 96% of them singletons. The sequencing sample was made of naive CD4+ T cells sorted from blood. Subset: CD45RA+ positively selected. Receptor source: a young man in good health.

The rearrangement uses TRBV6-6 and TRBJ2-1; D uncertain. Germline values: CDR1 MNHNY, CDR2 SVGAGI (reference sequence). V shed 6 bases and J shed 5 bases, with 20 bases lying between them. The CDR3 runs 16 residues. The CDR3 here is CASSSYSGLVNNEQFF. CDR3 coding DNA: TGTGCCAGCAGCTCTTACTCGGGTCTCGTAAACAATGAGCAGTTCTTC.

The gene calls are TRBV19 and TRBJ1-1; D ambiguous. The CDR3 has 14 residues. V lost 7 bases and J 0 bases, leaving 12 bases between the germline ends. CDR1 and CDR2 (germline): LNHDA, SQIVND (reference sequence). In nucleotides, the CDR3 is TGTGCCAGTAATGACGTGGGGATGAACACTGAAGCTTTCTTT. Translated, it gives CASNDVGMNTEAFF.

This chain uses TRBV5-6 with TRBJ1-1, with D perhaps matching TRBD1 (6 bases). Per germline, CDR1 SGHDT and CDR2 YYEEEE. The V gene lost 2 bases and the J gene lost 5 bases, with 13 bases spanning the gap. CDR3 length: 14 residues. CDR3 DNA: TGTGCCAGCAGCTTAGGGGGTCGGTATACTGAAGCTTTCTTT. Protein sequence: CASSLGGRYTEAFF.

The rearrangement uses TRBV29-1 and TRBJ2-7; 11 positions agree with TRBD2. Germline lookup yields CDR1 SQVTM and CDR2 ANQGSEA. There are 14 residues in the CDR3. Unmatched junction bases numbered 5, after V lost 4 bases and J lost 3 bases. This chain's CDR3 is CSVGGTSGFYEQYF. Written as DNA, the CDR3 is TGCAGCGTTGGGGGGACTAGCGGATTCTACGAGCAGTACTTC.

V usage is TRBV30 and J usage is TRBJ2-5, with 9 bases aligning to TRBD1. V dropped 7 bases and J dropped 2; count of bases not matched to a gene: 11. Per germline, CDR1 GTSNPN and CDR2 SVGIG (reference sequence). CDR3 length: 15 amino acids. The CDR3 DNA reads as TGTGCCTCACACAGGGGGCGGAAATTTCAAGAGACCCAGTACTTC. Protein product: CASHRGRKFQETQYF.

This clone has a single count. The genes are TRBV7-8 and TRBJ1-1, with TRBD1 as a possible D gene (6 bases). Between the trimmed V and J ends, which lost 3 bases and 5 bases, there was a span of 16 bases. Germline V gene data show CDR1 as SGHVS and CDR2 as FQNEAQ. This CDR3 is built from 15 residues. The CDR3 loop is CASSFQEGGRTEAFF. CDR3 DNA sequence: TGTGCCAGCAGCTTCCAGGAGGGGGGAAGAACTGAAGCTTTCTTT.

The V gene is TRBV9, the J gene TRBJ2-7; D gene ambiguous. There are 15 residues in the CDR3. Trimming pared 4 bases from V and 3 bases from J, leaving 17 bases between. CDR1 SGDLS and CDR2 YYNGEE come from the germline V gene. CDR3 in amino acids: CASSLDGRLNYEQYF. In nucleotides, the CDR3 is TGTGCCAGCAGCTTAGATGGCCGGCTAAACTACGAGCAGTACTTC.

V is TRBV29-1 and J is TRBJ2-4; 8 bases agree with TRBD1. Per the germline V gene, CDR1 is SQVTM and CDR2 is ANQGSEA. The trim removed 5 bases at V and 11 bases at J, leaving 11 bases unmatched. The CDR3 is made up of 13 amino acids. CDR3 loop: CSVSGTGIGVQYF. As DNA, the CDR3 is TGCAGCGTTTCCGGGACAGGCATTGGGGTTCAGTACTTC.

J is TRBJ1-3 and V is TRBV11-2; no clear D gene. V lost 1 base and J lost 0, with 10 bases in between. Germline V CDR1 and CDR2: SGHAT, FQNNGV. CDR3 length: 16 amino acids. The CDR3 is CASSLVPPSSGNTIYF. In DNA form, the CDR3 reads TGTGCCAGCAGCTTAGTTCCTCCTAGCTCTGGAAACACCATATATTTT.

In this sample, this clone turned up once. The V and J genes are TRBV10-2 and TRBJ2-3; possibly TRBD1 or TRBD2 for D (5 bases each). The CDR3 has 15 residues. V was clipped by 8 bases and J by 2 bases, with 17 bases between them. Germline-derived CDR1 and CDR2 are WSHSY and SAAADI. The DNA of the CDR3 is TGCGCCAGCCATGGGACCGCGTCTTTCACAGATACGCAGTATTTT. Amino acids: CASHGTASFTDTQYF.

A single count supports this clone. J is TRBJ2-7 and V is TRBV19; 8 bases agree with TRBD1. Germline CDR1 is LNHDA and CDR2 is SQIVND (reference sequence). This CDR3 spans 14 amino acids. Trimming cost V 5 bases and J 5 bases; bases outside gene matches: 8. CDR3 DNA sequence: TGTGCCAGTAGTCCCCGGACAGGGTCGCACGAGCAGTACTTC. This encodes CASSPRTGSHEQYF.

CDR3 sequence (DNA): TGTGCCACCAGCCGAGCGGGAGGGGCCTACAATGAGCAGTTCTTC. Its translation: CATSRAGGAYNEQFF. The rearrangement links TRBV15 to TRBJ2-1; 10 bases line up with TRBD2. Germline V gene data show CDR1 as LNHNV and CDR2 as YYDKDF (reference sequence). The ends lost 5 bases at V and 2 bases at J; junction bases unmatched: 3. There are 15 residues in the CDR3. Drawing the rest from reference TRBV15 and TRBJ2-1, the complete variable domain is DAMVIQNPRYQVTQFGKPVTLSCSQTLNHNVMYWYQQKSSQAPKLLFHYYDKDFNNEADTPDNFQSRRPNTSFCFLDIRSPGLGDTAMYLCATSRAGGAYNEQFFGPGTRLTVL.

The gene calls are TRBV4-1 and TRBJ2-3; D unresolved. The CDR3 is made up of 14 amino acids. Trimming took 1 base from V and 6 from J, leaving 11 bases between them. The germline CDR1 and CDR2 sequences are MGHRA and YSYEKL. CDR3: CASSQVGRVDTQYF. In nucleotides, the CDR3 is TGCGCCAGCAGCCAAGTCGGTCGGGTGGATACGCAGTATTTT.

The genes are TRBV2 and TRBJ1-1; 7 bases fit TRBD1. Germline V gene data show CDR1 as SNHLY and CDR2 as FYNNEI. The CDR3 totals 14 residues. The V and J ends lost 3 bases and 3 bases, in that order; junction bases with no gene match: 4. The CDR3 here is CASSDRTGYTEAFF. The CDR3, as DNA: TGTGCCAGCAGTGACCGGACAGGTTACACTGAAGCTTTCTTT.

V and J are TRBV19 and TRBJ2-3, with 7 nucleotides matching TRBD2. V trimming: 4 bases; J trimming: 7 bases; junction bases outside the gene matches: 11. The length of the CDR3 is 15 residues. Germline assignment: CDR1 LNHDA and CDR2 SQIVND (reference sequence). The DNA of the CDR3 is TGTGCCAGTAGTAGGCCCGGGACTATGATAAATACGCAGTATTTT. Residues: CASSRPGTMINTQYF.

About this clone: Within the sample, other DNA sequences also encode this same CDR3. The rearrangement joins TRBV9 to TRBJ1-4; possibly TRBD1 for D (6 bases). The CDR3 spans 14 residues. Germline V CDR1 and CDR2: SGDLS, YYNGEE. V lost 2 bases and J 2 bases, leaving 7 bases between the germline ends. CDR3 sequence (DNA): TGTGCCAGCAGCGTCGGACAGACTAATGAAAAACTGTTTTTT. Residues: CASSVGQTNEKLFF.

This clone was found once. The V gene is TRBV7-3, the J gene TRBJ2-1, with D tentatively TRBD1 (8 bases). The CDR3 has 17 amino acids. Trimming removed 4 bases from V and 2 bases from J, with 18 bases in between. CDR1 SGHTA and CDR2 FQGTGA come from the germline V gene. The CDR3 here is CASSSGGFGLAYNEQFF. CDR3 coding DNA: TGTGCCAGCAGCTCAGGGGGCTTCGGACTAGCCTACAATGAGCAGTTCTTC. The whole variable domain, filled in from reference TRBV7-3 and TRBJ2-1, reads GAGVSQTPSNKVTEKGKYVELRCDPISGHTALYWYRQSLGQGPEFLIYFQGTGAADDSGLPNDRFFAVRPEGSVSTLKIQRTERGDSAVYLCASSSGGFGLAYNEQFFGPGTRLTVL.

This chain uses TRBV19 with TRBJ2-5; possibly TRBD1 for D (6 bases). V lost 11 bases, J lost 2 bases, and 12 bases lay in between. Germline V gene sequence: CDR1 LNHDA, CDR2 SQIVND (reference sequence). CDR3 size: 12 residues. The chain's CDR3 is CAAGAGQETQYF. The CDR3 DNA sequence: TGTGCCGCAGGGGCAGGGCAAGAGACCCAGTACTTC.

The V and J genes are TRBV25-1 and TRBJ2-2, with 10 bases matching TRBD2. The CDR3 covers 16 residues. Germline trimming cut 5 bases from V and 6 bases from J; bases unmatched to any gene: 9. CDR1 is MGHDK, CDR2 SYGVNS, per germline. CDR3 DNA sequence: TGTGCCAGCAGTAAAACTAGCGGGACGTCCCCCGGGGAGCTGTTTTTT. Amino acid sequence: CASSKTSGTSPGELFF.

Turning to this clone: This specimen includes other DNA sequences encoding the same CDR3. J is TRBJ2-1 and V is TRBV9; D unclear. V lost 2 bases to trimming and J lost 0 bases, with 3 bases between them. The CDR3 consists of 13 residues. Looked up from germline, CDR1 is SGDLS and CDR2 is YYNGEE. CDR3 sequence (DNA): TGTGCCAGCAGCGTTCGCTCCTACAATGAGCAGTTCTTC. Encoded protein: CASSVRSYNEQFF.

The CDR3 is CASSQGQRAADTQYF. CDR3 sequence (DNA): TGTGCCAGCAGCCAAGGACAGCGGGCGGCAGATACGCAGTATTTT. The genes are TRBV14 and TRBJ2-3; D possibly corresponds to TRBD2 (6 bases). V lost 1 base to trimming and J lost 4 bases, with 12 bases between them. Germline V gives CDR1 SGHDN, CDR2 FVKESK. CDR3 length: 15 amino acids.

The chain links TRBV5-4 to TRBJ2-7, with D possibly matching TRBD2 (6 bases). The V end lost 1 base, the J end lost 4 bases, and 12 bases lay between the germline ends. The CDR3 is made up of 14 amino acids. Germline V gives CDR1 SGHNT, CDR2 YYREEE (reference sequence). CDR3 coding DNA: TGTGCCAGCAGCTTGCCGGGAGAGGCTTACGAGCAGTACTTC. Its protein product is CASSLPGEAYEQYF.

V gene TRBV7-2 combines with J gene TRBJ2-5; D gene uncertain. The germline CDR1 and CDR2 sequences are SGHTA and FQGNSA. The CDR3 sequence is 12 residues long. V was clipped by 4 bases and J by 4 bases, with 7 bases between them. The CDR3 spells CASSSGPETQYF. CDR3 sequence (DNA): TGTGCCAGCAGCTCAGGTCCAGAGACCCAGTACTTC.

V is TRBV5-4 and J is TRBJ1-2; no definite D call. Trimming took 4 bases from V and 1 from J, leaving 8 bases between them. The CDR3 totals 13 residues. Germline-derived CDR1 and CDR2 are SGHNT and YYREEE (reference sequence). The chain's CDR3 is CASSLTFNYGYTF. The CDR3 DNA follows: TGTGCCAGCAGCCTGACATTTAACTATGGCTACACCTTC. Complete variable domain (other parts from reference TRBV5-4 and TRBJ1-2): ETGVTQSPTHLIKTRGQQVTLRCSSQSGHNTVSWYQQALGQGPQFIFQYYREEENGRGNFPPRFSGLQFPNYSSELNVNALELDDSALYLCASSLTFNYGYTFGSGTRLTVV.

The V gene is TRBV5-1, the J gene TRBJ1-2; 7 bases fit TRBD1. The CDR3 spans 13 residues. The V segment lost 7 bases and the J segment 4 bases; nucleotides outside the gene matches: 7. Germline V lookup: CDR1 SGHRS, CDR2 YFSETQ. CDR3 residues: CASARDSGYGYTF. The CDR3 nucleotides read TGCGCCAGCGCCCGGGACAGTGGCTATGGCTACACCTTC.

The V gene is TRBV2, the J gene TRBJ2-3; D ambiguous. This CDR3 spans 11 amino acids. Germline CDR1 reads SNHLY; CDR2 reads FYNNEI. Trimming left V 3 bases short and J 9 bases short, with 7 bases between. CDR3 in DNA: TGTGCCAGCAGTGATCAGAAAACGCAGTATTTT. Translated: CASSDQKTQYF.

V gene TRBV11-2 combines with J gene TRBJ2-7, with TRBD2 identical over 13 bases. The germline V gene has CDR1 SGHAT and CDR2 FQNNGV. CDR3 length: 15 amino acids. V shed 6 bases, J shed 6 bases, and the junction held 8 bases outside the gene matches. CDR3 sequence (DNA): TGTGCCAGCAGACCAGGACTAGCGGGAGTTCGCGAGCAGTACTTC. As protein: CASRPGLAGVREQYF.

This chain links TRBV18 with TRBJ1-2, with 11 positions matching TRBD1. The CDR3 consists of 15 residues. In germline, CDR1 is KGHSH, CDR2 LQKENI. V lost 4 bases and J lost 5; bases outside the gene matches: 6. The CDR3: CASSRRTGGDYGYTF. CDR3 DNA sequence: TGTGCCAGCTCACGGAGGACAGGGGGCGATTATGGCTACACCTTC.